What follows are 16 T cell receptor beta chains derived from one specimen sequenced in a study of blood T cells in healthy people across ages. The use of a sample-barcoded 5' primer and a J-beta primer mix characterized a second PCR of about 6 to 12 cycles. TCRdb processed the 5' RACE reads anew with MiXCR; each CDR3 protein has one entry. The sample holds hundreds of thousands of distinct CDR3 sequences; roughly 43% are singletons and the top ten take 25% to 35%. The sequenced sample was blood. These receptors originate from an elderly man in good health.

The V and J genes are TRBV19 and TRBJ2-3, with 8 nucleotides matching TRBD2. Germline loops: CDR1 LNHDA, CDR2 SQIVND (reference sequence). CDR3 length: 14 residues. The junction had 2 bases not matched to a gene; V was cut back by 6 bases and J by 0 bases. The chain's CDR3 is CASRLAESTDTQYF. CDR3 sequence (DNA): TGTGCCAGTAGACTAGCGGAGAGCACAGATACGCAGTATTTT.

This chain uses TRBV6-1 with TRBJ2-3, with D perhaps matching TRBD1 (7 bases). There are 17 residues in the CDR3. Per germline, CDR1 MNHNS and CDR2 SASEGT. Trimming pared 6 bases from V and 5 bases from J, leaving 24 bases between. The CDR3 DNA sequence: TGTGCCAGCAGGCCGGCCCTTAGGCCAGGGGGGTTAGATACGCAGTATTTT. Protein sequence: CASRPALRPGGLDTQYF.

The gene calls are TRBV20-1 and TRBJ2-1, with 8 bases matching TRBD2. The CDR3 runs to 16 residues. V lost 6 bases to trimming and J lost 7 bases; unmatched junction nucleotides: 17. Germline CDR1 DFQATT, CDR2 SNEGSKA (reference sequence). CDR3 protein: CSATKPTGTRGNEQFF. The DNA for the CDR3 is TGCAGTGCCACGAAGCCAACCGGGACTAGAGGGAATGAGCAGTTCTTC.

Remarks on this clonotype: Since a much larger clone is just one base distant, this may be a read error. The chain links TRBV6-1 to TRBJ1-1; no reliable D call. Germline V gene data show CDR1 as MNHNS and CDR2 as SASEGT. The CDR3 runs 14 residues. This CDR3 reads CASSELHQDAEASF. The CDR3 DNA is TGTGCCAGCAGTGAATTACACCAGGACGCTGAAGCTTCCTTT.

At least ten counts were recorded for this clonotype. The chain links TRBV6-1 to TRBJ2-1, with 8 bases fitting TRBD1. Germline CDR1 is MNHNS and CDR2 is SASEGT. V shed 6 bases and J 4 bases; nucleotides not matched to a gene: 5. The CDR3 is 14 amino acids. CDR3 in amino acids: CASSPGQVYNEQFF. The CDR3 nucleotides are TGTGCCAGCAGCCCGGGACAGGTATACAATGAGCAGTTCTTC.

This rearrangement joins TRBV7-2 to TRBJ2-5, with D hard to call. The CDR3 runs 14 residues. V dropped 1 base and J dropped 5 bases, with 11 bases sitting between them. Germline V gene data show CDR1 as SGHTA and CDR2 as FQGNSA. For the CDR3, the DNA is TGTGCCAGCAGCTTAGAACTGGGTTTGGAGACCCAGTACTTC. Protein sequence: CASSLELGLETQYF.

This clonotype has a single count. The chain joins TRBV12-3 or TRBV12-4 to TRBJ2-4; D remains ambiguous. TRBJ2-7 explains the end of the DNA better; the J call may be wrong. CDR3 length equals 12 residues. CDR3 sequence: CASGLLACEQYF. DNA for the CDR3: TGTGCCAGCGGTCTCCTCGCCTGCGAGCAGTACTTC.

The V gene is TRBV6-5, the J gene TRBJ2-7, with TRBD2 matching over 10 bases. The ends lost 8 bases at V and 2 bases at J; junction bases unmatched: 6. There are 14 residues in the CDR3. The germline V gene has CDR1 MNHEY and CDR2 SVGAGI. CDR3 coding DNA: TGTGCCAGCGGTAGCGGGAGGATGGCCTACGAGCAGTACTTC. It codes for CASGSGRMAYEQYF.

This clonotype was detected only a few times. The chain employs TRBV4-3 and TRBJ2-1; D may be TRBD2 (7 bases). The germline V and J ends were trimmed by 1 base and 15 bases, with 19 bases remaining between them. Germline CDR1 reads LGHNA; CDR2 reads YSLEER. The CDR3 has 14 residues. Written as DNA, the CDR3 is TGCGCCAGCAGCCAAGCAGGGGTTCGGGGGGCTCTGTTCTTC. Translated, it gives CASSQAGVRGALFF.

The chain carries TRBV21-1 and TRBJ2-4; TRBD1, as called in the table, went unchecked against the DNA. The DNA end is a closer match to TRBJ2-5, so the J assignment may be wrong. TRBV21-1 is termed a pseudogene. The CDR3 has 15 residues. Written as DNA, the CDR3 is TGTGCCAGCAGCACCCTACAGGGGTCCCAAGAGACCCAGTACTTC. This translates into CASSTLQGSQETQYF.

The chain joins TRBV2 to TRBJ1-2; the D gene is possibly TRBD1 (5 bases). V lost 3 bases and J lost 11, with 7 bases in between. There are 10 residues in the CDR3. Germline V gene sequence: CDR1 SNHLY, CDR2 FYNNEI. The CDR3 DNA sequence: TGTGCCAGCAGTGAGGGGCTTTACACCTTC. The encoded protein is CASSEGLYTF. The full variable domain, rest sourced from reference TRBV2 and TRBJ1-2, is EPEVTQTPSHQVTQMGQEVILRCVPISNHLYFYWYRQILGQKVEFLVSFYNNEISEKSEIFDDQFSVERPDGSNFTLKIRSTKLEDSAMYFCASSEGLYTFGSGTRLTVV.

This clonotype was seen many times. The V call is TRBV27, the J call TRBJ2-7; D not resolved. V was trimmed by 7 bases and J by 4 bases, leaving 8 bases between them. The CDR3 extends over 11 amino acids. CDR1 and CDR2 (germline): MNHEY, SMNVEV (reference sequence). This CDR3 reads CASKDAYEQYF. The CDR3 DNA is TGTGCCAGCAAAGACGCGTACGAGCAGTACTTC.

The chain has TRBV18 and TRBJ2-7; D may be TRBD2 (7 bases). The CDR3 runs to 15 residues. V dropped 6 bases and J dropped 2 bases, with 17 bases sitting between them. The germline V gene encodes CDR1 KGHSH and CDR2 LQKENI. The CDR3, as DNA: TGTGCCAGCTCCCAAGGGGAGGGGGTGACCTACGAGCAGTACTTC. Residues: CASSQGEGVTYEQYF. The whole variable domain, filled in from reference TRBV18 and TRBJ2-7, reads NAGVMQNPRHLVRRRGQEARLRCSPMKGHSHVYWYRQLPEEGLKFMVYLQKENIIDESGMPKERFSAEFPKEGPSILRIQQVVRGDSAAYFCASSQGEGVTYEQYFGPGTRLTVT.

This clonotype has a handful of counts. The chain combines TRBV10-3 with TRBJ1-1; D unclear. Germline V gene data show CDR1 as ENHRY and CDR2 as SYGVKD. CDR3 size: 13 residues. V lost 2 bases, J lost 4 bases, and 8 bases lay in between. The DNA of the CDR3 is TGTGCCATCAGTGAGGACGGGTCCACTGAAGCTTTCTTT. Amino acid sequence: CAISEDGSTEAFF.

In this sample, this clonotype turned up a few times. This rearrangement joins TRBV25-1 to TRBJ2-3; TRBD2 agrees at 15 bases. Germline CDR1 reads MGHDK; CDR2 reads SYGVNS. The CDR3 totals 15 residues. The ends lost 7 bases at V and 9 bases at J; junction bases unmatched: 8. In DNA form, the CDR3 reads TGTGCCAGCACCCGGACTAGCGGGGGGGCCTCAACGCAGTATTTT. Its protein product is CASTRTSGGASTQYF.

The sample holds many counts of this clonotype. CDR3 DNA sequence: TGCAGTGCTAGATCGAGAAACAGGGGTTCCAATCAGCCCCAGCATTTT. It codes for CSARSRNRGSNQPQHF. This chain links TRBV20-1 with TRBJ1-5; 7 nucleotides match TRBD1. The CDR3 spans 16 residues. CDR1 is DFQATT, CDR2 SNEGSKA, per germline (reference sequence). Trimming removed 2 bases from V and 3 bases from J; junction bases left unmatched: 10.